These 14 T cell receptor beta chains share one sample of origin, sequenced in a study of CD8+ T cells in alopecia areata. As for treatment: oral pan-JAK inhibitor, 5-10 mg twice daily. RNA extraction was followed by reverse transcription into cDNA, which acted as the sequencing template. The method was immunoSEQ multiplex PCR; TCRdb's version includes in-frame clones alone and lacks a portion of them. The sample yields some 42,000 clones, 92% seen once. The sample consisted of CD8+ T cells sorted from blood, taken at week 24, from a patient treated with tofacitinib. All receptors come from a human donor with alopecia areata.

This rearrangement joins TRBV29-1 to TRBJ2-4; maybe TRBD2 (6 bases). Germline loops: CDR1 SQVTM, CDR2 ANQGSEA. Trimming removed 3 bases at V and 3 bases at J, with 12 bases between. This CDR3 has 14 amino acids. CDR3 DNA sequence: TGCAGCGTTGAGGAGGGCGGAGGCAAAAACATTCAGTACTTC. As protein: CSVEEGGGKNIQYF.

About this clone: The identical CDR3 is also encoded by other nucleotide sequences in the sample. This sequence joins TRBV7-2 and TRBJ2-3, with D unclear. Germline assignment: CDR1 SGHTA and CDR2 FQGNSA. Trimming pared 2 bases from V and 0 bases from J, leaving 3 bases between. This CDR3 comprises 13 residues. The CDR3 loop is CASSLLSTDTQYF. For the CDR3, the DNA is TGTGCCAGCAGCTTACTTAGCACAGATACGCAGTATTTT. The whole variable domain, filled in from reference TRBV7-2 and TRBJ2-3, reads GAGVSQSPSNKVTEKGKDVELRCDPISGHTALYWYRQSLGQGLEFLIYFQGNSAPDKSGLPSDRFSAERTGGSVSTLTIQRTQQEDSAVYLCASSLLSTDTQYFGPGTRLTVL.

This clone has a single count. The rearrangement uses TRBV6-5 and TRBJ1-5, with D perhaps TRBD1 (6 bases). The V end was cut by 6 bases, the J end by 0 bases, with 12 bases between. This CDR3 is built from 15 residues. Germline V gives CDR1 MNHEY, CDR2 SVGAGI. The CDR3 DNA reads TGTGCCAGCAGGCCGGACAGTTATAGCAATCAGCCCCAGCATTTT. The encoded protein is CASRPDSYSNQPQHF.

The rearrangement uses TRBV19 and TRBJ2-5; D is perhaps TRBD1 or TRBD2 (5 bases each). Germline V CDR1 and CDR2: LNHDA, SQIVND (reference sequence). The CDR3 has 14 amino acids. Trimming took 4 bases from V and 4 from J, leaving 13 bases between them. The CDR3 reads CASSKFGDGETQYF. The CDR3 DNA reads TGTGCCAGTAGTAAGTTCGGGGACGGAGAGACCCAGTACTTC. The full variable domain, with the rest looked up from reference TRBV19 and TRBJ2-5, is DGGITQSPKYLFRKEGQNVTLSCEQNLNHDAMYWYRQDPGQGLRLIYYSQIVNDFQKGDIAEGYSVSREKKESFPLTVTSAQKNPTAFYLCASSKFGDGETQYFGPGTRLLVL.

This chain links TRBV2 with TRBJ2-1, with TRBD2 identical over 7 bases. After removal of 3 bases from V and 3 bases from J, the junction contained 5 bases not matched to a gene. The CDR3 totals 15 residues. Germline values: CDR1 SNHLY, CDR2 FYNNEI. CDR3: CASSEASGYYNEQFF. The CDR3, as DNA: TGTGCCAGCAGTGAGGCTAGCGGCTACTACAATGAGCAGTTCTTC.

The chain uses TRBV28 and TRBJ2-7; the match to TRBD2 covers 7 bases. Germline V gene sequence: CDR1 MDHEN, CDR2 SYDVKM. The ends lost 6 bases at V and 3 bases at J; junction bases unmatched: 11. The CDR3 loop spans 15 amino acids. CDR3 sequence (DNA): TGTGCCAGCAGCCCGCCCACTAGCGTGATCTACGAGCAGTACTTC. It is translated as CASSPPTSVIYEQYF. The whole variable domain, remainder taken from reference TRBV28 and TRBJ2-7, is DVKVTQSSRYLVKRTGEKVFLECVQDMDHENMFWYRQDPGLGLRLIYFSYDVKMKEKGDIPEGYSVSREKKERFSLILESASTNQTSMYLCASSPPTSVIYEQYFGPGTRLTVT.

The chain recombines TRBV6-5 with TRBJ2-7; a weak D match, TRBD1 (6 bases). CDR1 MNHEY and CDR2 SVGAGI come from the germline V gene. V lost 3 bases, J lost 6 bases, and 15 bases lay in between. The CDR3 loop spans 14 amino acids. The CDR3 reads CASSYTDSSGEQYF. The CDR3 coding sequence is TGTGCCAGCAGTTATACGGACAGTTCCGGCGAGCAGTACTTC.

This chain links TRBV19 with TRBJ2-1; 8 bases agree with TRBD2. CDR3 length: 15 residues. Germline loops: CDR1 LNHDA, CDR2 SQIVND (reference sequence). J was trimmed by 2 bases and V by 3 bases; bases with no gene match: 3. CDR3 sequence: CASSIAGGTYNEQFF. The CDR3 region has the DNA TGTGCCAGTAGTATTGCGGGGGGAACCTACAATGAGCAGTTCTTC.

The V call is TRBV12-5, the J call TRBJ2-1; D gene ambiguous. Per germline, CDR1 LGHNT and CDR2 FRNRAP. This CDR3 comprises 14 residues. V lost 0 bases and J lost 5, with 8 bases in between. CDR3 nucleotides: TGTGCTAGTGGTTTGGTACCAGACCACAATGAGCAGTTCTTC. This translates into CASGLVPDHNEQFF.

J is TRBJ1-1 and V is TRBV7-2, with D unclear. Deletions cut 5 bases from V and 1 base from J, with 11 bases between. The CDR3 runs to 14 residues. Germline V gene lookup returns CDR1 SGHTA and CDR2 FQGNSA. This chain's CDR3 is CASSHTFGNTEAFF. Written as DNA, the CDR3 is TGTGCCAGCAGCCATACATTTGGGAACACTGAAGCTTTCTTT.

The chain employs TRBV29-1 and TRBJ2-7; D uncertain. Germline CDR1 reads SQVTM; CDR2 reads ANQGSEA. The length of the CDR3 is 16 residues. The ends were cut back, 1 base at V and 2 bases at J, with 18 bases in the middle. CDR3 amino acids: CSVEGEWSPDAYEQYF. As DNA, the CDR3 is TGCAGCGTTGAAGGAGAGTGGAGTCCCGACGCCTACGAGCAGTACTTC.

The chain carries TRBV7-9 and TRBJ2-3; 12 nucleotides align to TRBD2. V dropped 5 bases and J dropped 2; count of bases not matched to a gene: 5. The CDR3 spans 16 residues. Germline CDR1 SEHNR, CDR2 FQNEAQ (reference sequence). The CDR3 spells CASSPLAGGHTDTQYF. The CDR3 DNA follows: TGTGCCAGCAGCCCTCTAGCGGGGGGGCACACAGATACGCAGTATTTT.

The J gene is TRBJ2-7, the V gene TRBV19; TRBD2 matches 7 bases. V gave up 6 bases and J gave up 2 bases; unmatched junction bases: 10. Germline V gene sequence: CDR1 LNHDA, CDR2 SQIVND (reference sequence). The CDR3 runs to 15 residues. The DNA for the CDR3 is TGTGCCAGTAGCCCTCGGGGGGACGGACCCTACGAGCAGTACTTC. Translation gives CASSPRGDGPYEQYF.

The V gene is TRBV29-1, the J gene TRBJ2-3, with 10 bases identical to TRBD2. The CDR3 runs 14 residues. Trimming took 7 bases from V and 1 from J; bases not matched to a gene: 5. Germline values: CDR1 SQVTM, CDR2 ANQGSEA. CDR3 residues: CSALAGIGTDTQYF. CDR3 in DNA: TGCAGCGCACTAGCGGGGATTGGCACAGATACGCAGTATTTT.